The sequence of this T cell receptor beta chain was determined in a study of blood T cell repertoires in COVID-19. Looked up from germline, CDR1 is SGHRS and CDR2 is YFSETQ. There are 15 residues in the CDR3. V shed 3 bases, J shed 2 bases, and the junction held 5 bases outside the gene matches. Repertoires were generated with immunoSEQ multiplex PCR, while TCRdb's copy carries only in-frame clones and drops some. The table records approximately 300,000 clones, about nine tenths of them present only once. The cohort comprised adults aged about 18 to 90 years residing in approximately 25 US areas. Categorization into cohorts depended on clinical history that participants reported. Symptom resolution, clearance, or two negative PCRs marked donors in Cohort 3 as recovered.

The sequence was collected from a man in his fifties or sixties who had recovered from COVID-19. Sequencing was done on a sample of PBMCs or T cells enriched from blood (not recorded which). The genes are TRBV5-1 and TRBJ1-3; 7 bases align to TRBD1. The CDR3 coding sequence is TGCGCCAGCAGCTCCACAGGGGCAACTGGAAACACCATATATTTT. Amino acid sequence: CASSSTGATGNTIYF.